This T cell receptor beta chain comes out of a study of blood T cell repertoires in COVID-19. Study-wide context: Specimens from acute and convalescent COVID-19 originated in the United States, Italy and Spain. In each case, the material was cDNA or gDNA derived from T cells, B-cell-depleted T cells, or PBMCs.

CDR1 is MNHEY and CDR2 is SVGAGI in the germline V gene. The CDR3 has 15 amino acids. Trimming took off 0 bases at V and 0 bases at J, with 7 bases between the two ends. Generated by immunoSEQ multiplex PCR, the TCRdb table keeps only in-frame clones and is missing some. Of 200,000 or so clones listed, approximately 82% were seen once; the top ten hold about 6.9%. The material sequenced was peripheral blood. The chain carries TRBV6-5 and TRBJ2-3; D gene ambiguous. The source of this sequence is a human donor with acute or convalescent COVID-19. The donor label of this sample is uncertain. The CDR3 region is CASSYSRGSTDTQYF. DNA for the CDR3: TGTGCCAGCAGTTACTCGAGAGGCAGCACAGATACGCAGTATTTT.